Below are 15 T cell receptor beta chains sequenced from a single sample in a study of cytotoxic CD8 clonotypes in ibrutinib-treated CLL. Repertoires were generated with immunoSEQ multiplex PCR, while TCRdb's copy carries only in-frame clones and drops some. Of about 160,000 clones listed, 84% were seen once; the top ten hold under 5.5%. Sequenced here: PBMCs, sampled after 24 months of ibrutinib treatment. The receptors stem from a human donor with chronic lymphocytic leukemia.

Comment on this clone: At one of its ends the junction is not consistent with the germline gene, which may arise from a read error. This chain uses TRBV7-6 with TRBJ2-1; 7 nucleotides align to TRBD2. This CDR3 is 14 amino acids long. The germline V gene has CDR1 SGHVS and CDR2 FNYEAQ. CDR3 sequence reads: CASSLAVSYNEQFF. CDR3 in DNA: TGTGCCAGCAGCCTAGCGGTCTCCTACAATGAGCAGTTCTTC.

This chain uses TRBV19 with TRBJ2-4; perhaps TRBD1 as D (7 bases). Trimming stripped 6 bases from V and 6 bases from J, with 18 bases between. Germline CDR1 reads LNHDA; CDR2 reads SQIVND (reference sequence). CDR3 length: 15 residues. CDR3 coding DNA: TGTGCCAGTAGCTCGTCCGGGACAGCGGGAAACATTCAGTACTTC. It translates to CASSSSGTAGNIQYF.

This chain connects TRBV18 to TRBJ1-1, with TRBD1 matching over 9 bases. V lost 1 base, J lost 1 base, and 4 bases stayed unmatched. Germline lookup yields CDR1 KGHSH and CDR2 LQKENI. CDR3 length: 16 residues. The DNA of the CDR3 is TGTGCCAGCTCACCACTTGGGACAGGGAAGAACACTGAAGCTTTCTTT. Its protein is CASSPLGTGKNTEAFF.

The chain links TRBV7-6 to TRBJ1-3; 7 bases map to TRBD1. The CDR3 spans 15 residues. The germline V gene has CDR1 SGHVS and CDR2 FNYEAQ. J lost 0 bases, V lost 5 bases, and 4 bases had no gene match. The CDR3 sequence is CASSPWDSSGNTIYF. Written as DNA, the CDR3 is TGTGCCAGCAGCCCCTGGGACAGCTCTGGAAACACCATATATTTT.

V is TRBV6-4 and J is TRBJ2-4; D is ambiguous. V gave up 8 bases and J gave up 0 bases, with 2 bases separating them. CDR1 is MRHNA, CDR2 SNTAGT, per germline. The CDR3 spans 11 residues. The chain's CDR3 is CASLAKNIQYF. In DNA, the CDR3 is TGTGCCAGCTTAGCCAAAAACATTCAGTACTTC.

This chain links TRBV28 with TRBJ2-5; D is possibly TRBD2 (5 bases). CDR3 length equals 13 residues. Germline V gene sequence: CDR1 MDHEN, CDR2 SYDVKM. V lost 7 bases to trimming and J lost 3 bases, with 12 bases between them. The DNA for the CDR3 is TGTGCCAGCACCTCGGGAAGGGAAGAGACCCAGTACTTC. This translates into CASTSGREETQYF. Based on the CDR3 plus reference TRBV28 and TRBJ2-5, the full variable domain is DVKVTQSSRYLVKRTGEKVFLECVQDMDHENMFWYRQDPGLGLRLIYFSYDVKMKEKGDIPEGYSVSREKKERFSLILESASTNQTSMYLCASTSGREETQYFGPGTRLLVL.

The rearrangement uses TRBV5-1 and TRBJ2-7, with TRBD2 identical over 10 bases. This CDR3 has 16 residues. V was clipped by 4 bases and J by 2 bases; unmatched bases: 9. CDR1 SGHRS and CDR2 YFSETQ come from the germline V gene. The CDR3 protein is CASSGSSGGAPYEQYF. DNA for the CDR3: TGCGCCAGCAGCGGATCAAGCGGGGGGGCCCCCTACGAGCAGTACTTC.

The chain recombines TRBV5-1 with TRBJ2-3, with 7 bases that match TRBD1. With V trimmed by 3 bases and J by 9 bases, 16 bases remained unmatched. Per the germline V gene, CDR1 is SGHRS and CDR2 is YFSETQ. The length of the CDR3 is 16 residues. The CDR3 bases are TGCGCCAGCAGCTCCGTGACAGGGCTGCCCCGTCGGACGCAGTATTTT. Translated: CASSSVTGLPRRTQYF. Supplemented by reference TRBV5-1 and TRBJ2-3, the full variable domain reads KAGVTQTPRYLIKTRGQQVTLSCSPISGHRSVSWYQQTPGQGLQFLFEYFSETQRNKGNFPGRFSGRQFSNSRSEMNVSTLELGDSALYLCASSSVTGLPRRTQYFGPGTRLTVL.

The chain uses TRBV7-2 and TRBJ2-7; 9 positions match TRBD1. The CDR3 is 15 amino acids. CDR1 is SGHTA and CDR2 is FQGNSA in the germline V gene. J was trimmed by 1 base and V by 3 bases; bases with no gene match: 4. The CDR3 DNA follows: TGTGCCAGCAGCTTTGGGACAGGGAATTCCTACGAGCAGTACTTC. Its translation: CASSFGTGNSYEQYF.

This rearrangement joins TRBV7-2 to TRBJ1-2, with 11 bases fitting TRBD1. This CDR3 spans 17 amino acids. In germline, CDR1 is SGHTA, CDR2 FQGNSA. J lost 3 bases, V lost 1 base, and 7 bases had no gene match. CDR3 amino acids: CASSLVGGTGGDYGYTF. Written as DNA, the CDR3 is TGTGCCAGCAGCTTAGTAGGTGGGACAGGGGGGGACTATGGCTACACCTTC.

The V gene is TRBV7-9, the J gene TRBJ1-2, with D perhaps TRBD1 (6 bases). Trimming pared 4 bases from V and 4 bases from J, leaving 16 bases between. Germline CDR1 and CDR2: SEHNR and FQNEAQ (reference sequence). The CDR3 runs to 15 residues. DNA of the CDR3: TGTGCCAGCAGCTCGACAGGCCCCCCAGGCTATGGCTACACCTTC. It encodes CASSSTGPPGYGYTF.

This sequence joins TRBV5-5 and TRBJ1-1; D unresolved. With 4 bases removed from V and 1 base from J, the gap between germline ends came to 5 bases. The CDR3 consists of 12 residues. The germline CDR1 and CDR2 sequences are SGHKS and YYEKEE (reference sequence). The CDR3 sequence: CASSRANTEAFF. The CDR3 DNA sequence: TGTGCCAGCAGCAGGGCGAACACTGAAGCTTTCTTT.

The genes are TRBV18 and TRBJ2-7; D remains unclear. Trimming cost V 2 bases and J 1 base, with 12 bases left between them. The CDR3 runs 15 residues. CDR1 is KGHSH, CDR2 LQKENI, per germline. The CDR3 DNA follows: TGTGCCAGCTCACCAATCGGGCAAAAATCCTACGAGCAGTACTTC. This translates into CASSPIGQKSYEQYF.

The DNA for the CDR3 is TGTGCCTGGAGTGTACGCCCGACCGGCTACACCTTC. As protein: CAWSVRPTGYTF. The gene calls are TRBV30 and TRBJ1-2; D not resolved. Germline loops: CDR1 GTSNPN, CDR2 SVGIG (reference sequence). This CDR3 spans 12 amino acids. V gave up 0 bases and J gave up 8 bases, with 10 bases separating them.

This clone was detected many times. The V and J genes are TRBV6-5 and TRBJ1-5, with D possibly TRBD1 on 6 matching bases. Germline values: CDR1 MNHEY, CDR2 SVGAGI. V was trimmed by 7 bases and J by 0 bases, leaving 10 bases between them. This CDR3 spans 14 amino acids. The DNA of the CDR3 is TGTGCCAGCAACGACAGGCATAGCAATCAGCCCCAGCATTTT. It specifies CASNDRHSNQPQHF.